This paragraph covers one T cell receptor beta chain sequence. It has no known antigen specificity. One base away there is no much larger clone; base qualities are not given. The sample belongs to a study of T cells in tumors after PD-1 blockade (dated by TCRdb to 2018 to 2020). Background for the entire study: Patients were excluded if they had prior checkpoint blockade, use of systemic immunosuppressants, or recent radiotherapy or other anti-cancer therapy within 4 weeks. Treatment consisted of either cemiplimab 350 mg every 2 weeks or pembrolizumab 200 mg every 3 weeks. Some patients also continued taking vismodegib 150 mg daily during anti-PD-1 treatment. Peripheral blood samples averaged around 110,000 TCR templates (range roughly 24,000-260,000) and 35,000 to 40,000 unique clonotypes. Paired single-cell RNA and TCR sequencing was done in the study on site-matched tumors from patients with BCC or SCC, both before and after anti-PD-1 therapy. To compare blood and tumor clonotypes, bulk TCR sequencing was performed on approximately 10 peripheral blood samples from roughly five patients. RECIST version 1.1 was used to evaluate clinical response. Findings and caveats that apply to the study as a whole: Approximately 40% of the TCR clonotypes from tumors also showed up in blood, and some novel exhausted tumor clones were present in pre-treatment blood, which suggests peripheral recruitment. Where the novel T cell clones came from was not identified, and possible sources could include lymphoid organs or rare unexpanded clones inside the tumor or in the tumor periphery.

Read against the paper, the sample's time point label means: before anti-PD-1 therapy. Genomic DNA extracted from tumor biopsies or peripheral blood was used for bulk TCRbeta sequencing, with input ranging from about 616 ng to 6,500 ng. Every patient had histologically proven advanced or metastatic basal or squamous cell carcinoma and was a poor candidate for surgical resection. Of the ten or so patients making up the basal cell carcinoma cohort, 8 or 9 underwent bulk tumor TCR sequencing. The immunoSEQ platform was used to carry out deep TCRbeta sequencing. The authors' analysis ran thus. For further analysis, only productive rearrangements were exported from the immunoSEQ Analyzer. T cell phenotypes were assigned to bulk TCRbeta clonotypes by matching the clonotypes to single-cell RNA+TCR-seq clones that had the same TCRbeta sequence. Clone enrichment in tumor was computed as tumor frequency divided by PBMC frequency from bulk TCR sequencing. TCRs were grouped by GLIPH into specificity groups, defined as clusters of distinct TCRs likely recognizing common antigens via shared CDR3 motifs. Imported from immuneACCESS, the table was reduced by TCRdb to in-frame sequences with V and J called. These copies leave out some clones; in studies compared against another copy, an unresolved V gene accounts for under half, and the cause of the remainder is not known. From that table come the V and J calls and clone size; the DNA was used to work out D and trimming. The table for this sample lists about 59,000 clones; around three quarters of them were counted only once. Of the sample, around 15% is held by the ten largest clones.

The input for sequencing was PBMCs, taken before anti-PD-1 treatment. The clonotype was recovered from a human donor with basal cell carcinoma.

The CDR3 corresponds to CASSLQGLGEQYF. In nucleotide form, the sequence is TGTGCCAGCAGCTTACAGGGATTGGGTGAGCAGTACTTC. The sequence is built from TRBV7-2 and TRBJ2-7; TRBD1 is perhaps the D gene, given 5 matching bases. Sequences SGHTA (CDR1) and FQGNSA (CDR2) are obtained from the germline V gene. The CDR3 starts with the cysteine, ends with the phenylalanine, and has 13 residues. The only DNA kept is the CDR3, 39 bases in frame from the first base. V is cut by 2 bases and J by 7 bases, and the space between the germline ends is 12 bases.